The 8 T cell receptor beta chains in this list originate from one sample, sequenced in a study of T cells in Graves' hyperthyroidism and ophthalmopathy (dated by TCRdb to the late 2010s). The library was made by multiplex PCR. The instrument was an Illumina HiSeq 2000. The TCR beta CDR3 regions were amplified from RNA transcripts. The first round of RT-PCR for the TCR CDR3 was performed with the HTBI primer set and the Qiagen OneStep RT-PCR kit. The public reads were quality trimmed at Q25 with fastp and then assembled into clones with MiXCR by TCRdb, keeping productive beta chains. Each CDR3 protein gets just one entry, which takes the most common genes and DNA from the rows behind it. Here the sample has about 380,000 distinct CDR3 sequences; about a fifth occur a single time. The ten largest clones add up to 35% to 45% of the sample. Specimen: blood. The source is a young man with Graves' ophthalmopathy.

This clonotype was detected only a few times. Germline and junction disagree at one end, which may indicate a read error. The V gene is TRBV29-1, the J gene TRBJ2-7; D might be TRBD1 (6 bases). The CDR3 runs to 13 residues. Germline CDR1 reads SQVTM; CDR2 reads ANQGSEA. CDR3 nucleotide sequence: TGCAGCGTTCAAGAAGGGGGCTCCTACGAGCAGTACTTC. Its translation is CSVQEGGSYEQYF.

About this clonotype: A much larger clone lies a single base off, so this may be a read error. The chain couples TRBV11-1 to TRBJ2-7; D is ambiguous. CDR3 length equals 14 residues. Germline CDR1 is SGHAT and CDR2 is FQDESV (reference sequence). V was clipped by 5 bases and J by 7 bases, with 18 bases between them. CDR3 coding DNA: TGTGCCAGCAGCCCTCTAGGCCGTTTGAATGAGCAGTACTTC. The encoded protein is CASSPLGRLNEQYF.

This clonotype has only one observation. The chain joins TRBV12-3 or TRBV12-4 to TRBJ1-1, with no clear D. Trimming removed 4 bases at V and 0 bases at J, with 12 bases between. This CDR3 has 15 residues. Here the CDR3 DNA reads TGTGCCAGCAGTTCCCCGGGCAATATGAACACTGAAGCTTTCTTT. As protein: CASSSPGNMNTEAFF.

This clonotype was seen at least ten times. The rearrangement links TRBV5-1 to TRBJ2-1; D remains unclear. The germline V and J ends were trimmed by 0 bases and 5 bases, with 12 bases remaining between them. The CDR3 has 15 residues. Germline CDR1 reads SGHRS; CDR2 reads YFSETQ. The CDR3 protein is CASSLEYAGNNEQFF. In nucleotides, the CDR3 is TGCGCCAGCAGCTTGGAGTATGCAGGCAACAATGAGCAGTTCTTC.

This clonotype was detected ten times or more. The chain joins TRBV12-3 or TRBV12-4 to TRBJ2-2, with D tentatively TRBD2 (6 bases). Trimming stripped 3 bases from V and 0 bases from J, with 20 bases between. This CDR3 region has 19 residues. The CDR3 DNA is TGTGCCAGCAGTTTGAGGGAAGTCGGCGGGGTCGCGAACACCGGGGAGCTGTTTTTT. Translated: CASSLREVGGVANTGELFF.

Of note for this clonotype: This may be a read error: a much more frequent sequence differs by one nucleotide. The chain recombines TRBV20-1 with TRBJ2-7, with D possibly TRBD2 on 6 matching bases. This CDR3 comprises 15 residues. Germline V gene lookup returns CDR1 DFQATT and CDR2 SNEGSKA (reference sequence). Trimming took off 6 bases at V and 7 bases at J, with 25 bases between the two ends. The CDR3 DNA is TGCAGTGCGTGGGGGGTAAGGACGGTAGAAGATGAGCAGTACTTC. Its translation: CSAWGVRTVEDEQYF.

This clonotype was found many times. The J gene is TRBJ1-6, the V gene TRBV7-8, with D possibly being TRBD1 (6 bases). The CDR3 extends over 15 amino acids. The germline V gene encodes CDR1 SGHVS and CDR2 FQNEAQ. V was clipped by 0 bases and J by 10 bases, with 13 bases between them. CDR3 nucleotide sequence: TGTGCCAGCAGCTTAGCGGGCAGGGGAGGATCACCCCTCCACTTT. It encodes CASSLAGRGGSPLHF.

This CDR3 reads CASSLAPGLAGGPQETQYF. In DNA form, the CDR3 reads TGCGCCAGCAGCTTGGCCCCAGGACTAGCGGGGGGCCCTCAAGAGACCCAGTACTTC. This chain joins TRBV5-1 and TRBJ2-5; 14 bases fit TRBD2. Losses at the gene ends were 0 bases for V and 2 bases for J; bases not matched to a gene: 9. Germline CDR1 reads SGHRS; CDR2 reads YFSETQ. The CDR3 loop spans 19 amino acids.